Listed below are T cell receptor beta chains from one sample, sequenced in a study of blood T cell repertoires in COVID-19. Using immunoSEQ multiplex PCR, the repertoire was profiled, and TCRdb retains in-frame clones only, with some absent. The table includes some 200,000 clones, around 80% detected once. Input material: peripheral blood. These receptors all come from a woman in her thirties or forties with acute or convalescent COVID-19. CDR3s include the opening cysteine and the closing phenylalanine or tryptophan. A D gene is named only where the DNA matches it firmly. Rows may omit the clone size; those that give it use once, few, many or a size class.

j_gene: TRBJ2-1
v_gene: TRBV7-7
d_gene: TRBD2
abundance: NA
CDR3nt: TGTGCCAGCAGCTTAGAGTCAGCGGGGCCAACTGGCGTGGAGCAGTTCTTC
CDR3aa: CASSLESAGPTGVEQFF

j_gene: TRBJ1-5
v_gene: TRBV19
d_gene: TRBD1
abundance: once
CDR3nt: TGTGCCAGTAGTCCACATCCGGGACAGGCAACGTATAGCAATCAGCCCCAGCATTTT
CDR3aa: CASSPHPGQATYSNQPQHF

j_gene: TRBJ2-3
v_gene: TRBV30
d_gene: TRBD2
abundance: once
CDR3nt: TGTGCCTGGGGCGCGGGGGGGAGCACAGATACGCAGTATTTT
CDR3aa: CAWGAGGSTDTQYF

j_gene: TRBJ2-5
v_gene: TRBV2
d_gene: TRBD2
abundance: NA
CDR3nt: TGTGCCAGCAGTTGGACTAGCGGGGGAGTTCAAGAGACCCAGTACTTC
CDR3aa: CASSWTSGGVQETQYF

j_gene: TRBJ2-2
v_gene: TRBV19
d_gene: TRBD1
abundance: NA
CDR3nt: TGTGCCAGTATCCCCAGGGGGCACGGGGAGCTGTTTTTT
CDR3aa: CASIPRGHGELFF

j_gene: TRBJ1-1
v_gene: TRBV5-1
d_gene: NA
abundance: NA
CDR3nt: TGCGCCAGCAGCTCCGGCAGGGATAACACTGAAGCTTTCTTT
CDR3aa: CASSSGRDNTEAFF

j_gene: TRBJ2-7
v_gene: TRBV11-2
d_gene: TRBD1
abundance: NA
CDR3nt: TGTGCCAGCAGCTTTTCCGGGACAGCCTCGAGGGGGGAGCAGTACTTC
CDR3aa: CASSFSGTASRGEQYF

j_gene: TRBJ2-5
v_gene: TRBV11-2
d_gene: NA
abundance: NA
CDR3nt: TGTGCCAGCAGCTTAGATCCTGGGACTTTTAAAGAGACCCAGTACTTC
CDR3aa: CASSLDPGTFKETQYF

j_gene: TRBJ1-1
v_gene: TRBV24-1
d_gene: NA
abundance: NA
CDR3nt: TGTGCCACCAGTGATTCAGGTAAAATGAACACTGAAGCTTTCTTT
CDR3aa: CATSDSGKMNTEAFF

j_gene: TRBJ1-6
v_gene: TRBV24-1
d_gene: TRBD1
abundance: once
CDR3nt: TGTGCCACCAGTGATTCGGACAGACAGGGAAGCTCCTATAATTCACCCCTCCACTTT
CDR3aa: CATSDSDRQGSSYNSPLHF

j_gene: TRBJ2-1
v_gene: TRBV18
d_gene: TRBD2
abundance: NA
CDR3nt: TGTGCCAGCTCACCACGTGCGCTAGCGGGTAATGAGCAGTTCTTC
CDR3aa: CASSPRALAGNEQFF

j_gene: TRBJ2-1
v_gene: TRBV6-2/TRBV6-3
d_gene: TRBD2
abundance: NA
CDR3nt: TGTGCCAGCAGTTACCGAGCGGGAGGGCCAAATGAGCAGTTCTTC
CDR3aa: CASSYRAGGPNEQFF

j_gene: TRBJ1-2
v_gene: TRBV6-1
d_gene: NA
abundance: many
CDR3nt: TGTGCCAGCAGTGAAACCAGGGGAAACTATGGCTACACCTTC
CDR3aa: CASSETRGNYGYTF

j_gene: TRBJ2-5
v_gene: TRBV19
d_gene: NA
abundance: NA
CDR3nt: TGTGCCAGTAGTTTGACAGAAGAGACCCAGTACTTC
CDR3aa: CASSLTEETQYF

j_gene: TRBJ2-3
v_gene: TRBV7-2
d_gene: NA
abundance: once
CDR3nt: TGTGCCAGCAGCTTAGAGGTGAGGGGCACAGATACGCAGTATTTT
CDR3aa: CASSLEVRGTDTQYF

j_gene: TRBJ1-1
v_gene: TRBV4-1
d_gene: NA
abundance: NA
CDR3nt: TGCGCCAGCAGCCAAGAGGAGGGTTGGGGACGAGCTTTCTTT
CDR3aa: CASSQEEGWGRAFF

j_gene: TRBJ1-4
v_gene: TRBV7-2
d_gene: TRBD1
abundance: NA
CDR3nt: TGTGCCAGCAGCCTGACGGACAGGCGGGCTGAAAAACTGTTTTTT
CDR3aa: CASSLTDRRAEKLFF

j_gene: TRBJ2-7
v_gene: TRBV2
d_gene: NA
abundance: many
CDR3nt: TGTGCCAGCAGTGACCCAGACTTCTACGAGCAGTACTTC
CDR3aa: CASSDPDFYEQYF

j_gene: TRBJ2-2
v_gene: TRBV15
d_gene: TRBD1
abundance: NA
CDR3nt: TGTGCCACCAGCAGAGCTGGACAGGGCCGGATATTTGCCGGGGAGCTGTTTTTT
CDR3aa: CATSRAGQGRIFAGELFF

j_gene: TRBJ2-1
v_gene: TRBV12-3/TRBV12-4
d_gene: NA
abundance: NA
CDR3nt: TGTGCCAACCGTGGGCAGGGGACTGAGCAGTTCTTC
CDR3aa: CANRGQGTEQFF

j_gene: TRBJ1-2
v_gene: TRBV3-1/TRBV3-2
d_gene: TRBD1
abundance: once
CDR3nt: TGTGCCAGCAGCCAAGCCGCAGACAGGGGGCTCTCTAACTATGGCTACACCTTC
CDR3aa: CASSQAADRGLSNYGYTF

j_gene: TRBJ1-2
v_gene: TRBV21-1
d_gene: NA
abundance: NA
CDR3nt: TGTGCCAGCAGCTCGAACCTAGGGGGGGTCGAGATCTATGGCTACACCTTC
CDR3aa: CASSSNLGGVEIYGYTF

j_gene: TRBJ1-6
v_gene: TRBV2
d_gene: NA
abundance: NA
CDR3nt: TGTGCCAGCAGTGAAGACAAGGGGTTCGTTTCACCCCTCCACTTT
CDR3aa: CASSEDKGFVSPLHF

j_gene: TRBJ1-3
v_gene: TRBV25-1
d_gene: TRBD1
abundance: few
CDR3nt: TGTGCCAGCAGTGAAACAGGGGGCTCTGGAAACACCATATATTTT
CDR3aa: CASSETGGSGNTIYF

j_gene: TRBJ2-1
v_gene: TRBV7-3
d_gene: NA
abundance: NA
CDR3nt: TGTGCCAGCAGCTCAAACGGCGGGGAGGTTCCCAATGAGCAGTTCTTC
CDR3aa: CASSSNGGEVPNEQFF